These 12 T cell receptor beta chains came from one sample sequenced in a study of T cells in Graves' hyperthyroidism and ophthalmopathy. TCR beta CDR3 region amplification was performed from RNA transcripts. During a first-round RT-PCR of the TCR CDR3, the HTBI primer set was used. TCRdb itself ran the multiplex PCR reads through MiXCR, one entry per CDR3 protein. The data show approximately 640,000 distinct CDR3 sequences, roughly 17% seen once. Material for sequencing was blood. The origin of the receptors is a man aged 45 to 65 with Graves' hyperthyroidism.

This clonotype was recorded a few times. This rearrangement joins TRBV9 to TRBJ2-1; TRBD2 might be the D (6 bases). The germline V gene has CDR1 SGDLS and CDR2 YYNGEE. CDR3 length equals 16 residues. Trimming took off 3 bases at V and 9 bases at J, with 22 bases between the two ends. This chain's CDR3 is CASSGSRDSVNGEQFF. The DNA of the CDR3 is TGTGCCAGCAGCGGATCCCGGGACTCGGTGAACGGTGAGCAGTTCTTC.

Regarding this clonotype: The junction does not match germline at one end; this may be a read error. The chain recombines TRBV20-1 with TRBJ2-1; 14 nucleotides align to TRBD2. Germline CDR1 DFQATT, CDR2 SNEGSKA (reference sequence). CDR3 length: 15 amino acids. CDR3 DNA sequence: TGCAGTGTTAGGACTAGCGGGAGGCCAATCAATGGGCAGTTCTTC. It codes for CSVRTSGRPINGQFF.

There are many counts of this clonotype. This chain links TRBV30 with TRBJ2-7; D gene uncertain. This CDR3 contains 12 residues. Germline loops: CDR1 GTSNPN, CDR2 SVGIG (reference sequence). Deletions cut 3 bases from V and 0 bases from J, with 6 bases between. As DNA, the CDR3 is TGTGCCTGGAGAGGGCCCTCCTACGAGCAGTACTTC. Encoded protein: CAWRGPSYEQYF.

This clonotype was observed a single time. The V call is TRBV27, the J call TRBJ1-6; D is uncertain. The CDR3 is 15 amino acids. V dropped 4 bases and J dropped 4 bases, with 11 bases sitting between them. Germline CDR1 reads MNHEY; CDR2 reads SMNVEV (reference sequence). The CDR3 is CASSYLGPYNSPLHF. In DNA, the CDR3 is TGTGCCAGCAGTTATTTGGGCCCTTATAATTCACCCCTCCACTTT.

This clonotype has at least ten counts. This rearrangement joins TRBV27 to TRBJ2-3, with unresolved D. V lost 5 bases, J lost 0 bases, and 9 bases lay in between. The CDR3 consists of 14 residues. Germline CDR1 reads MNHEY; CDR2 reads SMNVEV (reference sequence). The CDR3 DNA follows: TGTGCCAGCAGTCTAAGGCATAGCACAGATACGCAGTATTTT. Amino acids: CASSLRHSTDTQYF.

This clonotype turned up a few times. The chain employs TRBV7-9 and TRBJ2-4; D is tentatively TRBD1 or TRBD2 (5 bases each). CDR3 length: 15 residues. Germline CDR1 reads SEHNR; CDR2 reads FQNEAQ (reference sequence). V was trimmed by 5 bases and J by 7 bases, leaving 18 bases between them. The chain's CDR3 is CASSHPGPLGNIQYF. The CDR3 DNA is TGTGCCAGCAGCCACCCGGGACCCCTCGGCAACATTCAGTACTTC.

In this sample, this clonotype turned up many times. CDR3 region: CASSSPRGWVGYTF. The CDR3 bases are TGTGCCAGCAGCTCCCCCAGGGGCTGGGTTGGCTACACCTTC. This chain uses TRBV7-8 with TRBJ1-2; D may be TRBD1 (6 bases). Trimming cost V 4 bases and J 7 bases, with 16 bases left between them. The CDR3 spans 14 residues. CDR1 SGHVS and CDR2 FQNEAQ come from the germline V gene.

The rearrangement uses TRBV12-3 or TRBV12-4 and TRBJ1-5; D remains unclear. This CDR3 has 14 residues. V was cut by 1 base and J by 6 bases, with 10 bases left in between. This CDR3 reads CASSLDGLFQPQHF. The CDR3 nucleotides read TGTGCCAGCAGTTTAGACGGGTTGTTTCAGCCCCAGCATTTT.

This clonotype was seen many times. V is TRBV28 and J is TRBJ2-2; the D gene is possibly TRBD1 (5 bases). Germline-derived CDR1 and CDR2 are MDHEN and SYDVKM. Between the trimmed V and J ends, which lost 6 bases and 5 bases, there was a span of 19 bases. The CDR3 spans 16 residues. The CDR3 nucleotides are TGTGCCAGCAGAAACAGGTTCCGGAGATCGACCGGGGAGCTGTTTTTT. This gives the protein CASRNRFRRSTGELFF.

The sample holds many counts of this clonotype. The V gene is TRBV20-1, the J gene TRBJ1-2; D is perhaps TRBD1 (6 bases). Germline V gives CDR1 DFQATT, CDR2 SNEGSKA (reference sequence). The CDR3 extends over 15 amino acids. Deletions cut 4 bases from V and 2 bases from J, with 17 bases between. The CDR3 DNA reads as TGCAGTGCTAAGAGAGTAGGGGGATGGAACTATGGCTACACCTTC. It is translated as CSAKRVGGWNYGYTF.

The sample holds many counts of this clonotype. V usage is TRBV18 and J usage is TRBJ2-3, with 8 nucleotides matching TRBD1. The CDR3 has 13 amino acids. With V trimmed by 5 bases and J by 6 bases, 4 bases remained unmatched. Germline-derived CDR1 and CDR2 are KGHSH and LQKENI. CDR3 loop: CASSIGTGDTQYF. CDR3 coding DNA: TGTGCCAGCTCAATAGGGACAGGCGATACGCAGTATTTT. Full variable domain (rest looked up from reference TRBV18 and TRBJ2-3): NAGVMQNPRHLVRRRGQEARLRCSPMKGHSHVYWYRQLPEEGLKFMVYLQKENIIDESGMPKERFSAEFPKEGPSILRIQQVVRGDSAAYFCASSIGTGDTQYFGPGTRLTVL.

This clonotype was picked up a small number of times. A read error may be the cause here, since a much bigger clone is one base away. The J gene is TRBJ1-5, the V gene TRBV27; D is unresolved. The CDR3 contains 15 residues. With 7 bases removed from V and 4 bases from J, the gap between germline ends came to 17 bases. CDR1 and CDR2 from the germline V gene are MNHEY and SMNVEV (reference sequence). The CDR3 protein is CASTLYDGANQPQHF. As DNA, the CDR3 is TGTGCCAGCACCCTCTACGATGGAGCTAATCAGCCCCAGCATTTT.